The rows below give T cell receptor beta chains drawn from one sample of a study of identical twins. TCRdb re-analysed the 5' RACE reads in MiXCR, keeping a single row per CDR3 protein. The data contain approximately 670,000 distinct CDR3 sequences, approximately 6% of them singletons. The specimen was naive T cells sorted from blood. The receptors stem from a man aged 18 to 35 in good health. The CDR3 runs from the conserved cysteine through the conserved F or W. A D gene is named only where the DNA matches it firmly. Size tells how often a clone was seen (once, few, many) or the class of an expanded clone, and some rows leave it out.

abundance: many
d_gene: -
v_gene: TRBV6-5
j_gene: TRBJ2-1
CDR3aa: CASSYSGTGYNEQFF
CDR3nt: TGTGCCAGCAGTTACTCGGGGACCGGGTACAATGAGCAGTTCTTC

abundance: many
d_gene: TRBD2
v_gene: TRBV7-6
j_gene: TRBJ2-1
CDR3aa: CASSSPPSGINEQFF
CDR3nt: TGTGCCAGCAGCTCCCCGCCTAGCGGGATCAATGAGCAGTTCTTC

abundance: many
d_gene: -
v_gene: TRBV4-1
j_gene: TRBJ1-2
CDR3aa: CASSDPPNYGYTF
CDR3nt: TGCGCCAGCAGCGACCCTCCTAACTATGGCTACACCTTC

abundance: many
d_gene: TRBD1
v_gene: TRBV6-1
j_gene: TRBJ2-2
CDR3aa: CASTRGRAGYGELFF
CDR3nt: TGTGCCAGCACAAGGGGGCGAGCAGGGTACGGGGAGCTGTTTTTT

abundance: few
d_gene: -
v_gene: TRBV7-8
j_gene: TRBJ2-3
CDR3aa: CASSLWGSPTDTQYF
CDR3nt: TGTGCCAGCAGCTTATGGGGCTCCCCCACAGATACGCAGTATTTT

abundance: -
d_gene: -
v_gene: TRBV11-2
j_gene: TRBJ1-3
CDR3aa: CASSYPTVVGGGPGNTIYF
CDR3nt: TGTGCCAGCAGCTACCCGACGGTGGTTGGTGGAGGGCCTGGAAACACCATATATTTT

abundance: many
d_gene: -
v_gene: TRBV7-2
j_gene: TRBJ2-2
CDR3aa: CASSFGLALTGELFF
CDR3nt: TGTGCCAGCAGCTTTGGATTAGCGCTCACCGGGGAGCTGTTTTTT

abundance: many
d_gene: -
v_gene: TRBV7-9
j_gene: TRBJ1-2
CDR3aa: CASSSGRVLDYGYTF
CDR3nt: TGTGCCAGCAGCTCGGGACGGGTGTTGGACTATGGCTACACCTTC

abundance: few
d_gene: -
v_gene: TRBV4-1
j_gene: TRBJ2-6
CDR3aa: CASSQESYKSGISGANVLTF
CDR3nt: TGCGCCAGCAGCCAAGAAAGCTATAAGTCGGGGATCTCTGGGGCCAACGTCCTGACTTTC

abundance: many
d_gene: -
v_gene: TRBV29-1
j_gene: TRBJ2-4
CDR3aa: CSVVAPPSGLAKNIQYF
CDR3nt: TGCAGCGTTGTGGCCCCCCCTAGTGGGTTAGCCAAAAACATTCAGTACTTC

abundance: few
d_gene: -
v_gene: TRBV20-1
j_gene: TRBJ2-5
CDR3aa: CSARRIRLGETQYF
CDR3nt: TGCAGTGCTAGGAGGATTAGATTGGGGGAGACCCAGTACTTC

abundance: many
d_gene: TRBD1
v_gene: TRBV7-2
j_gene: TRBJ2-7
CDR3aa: CASSPQTGTEQYF
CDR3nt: TGTGCCAGCAGCCCCCAGACAGGGACCGAGCAGTACTTC

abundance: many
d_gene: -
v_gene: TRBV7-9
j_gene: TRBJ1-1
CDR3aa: CASSIQGAEAFF
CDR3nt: TGTGCCAGCAGCATACAGGGAGCTGAAGCTTTCTTT

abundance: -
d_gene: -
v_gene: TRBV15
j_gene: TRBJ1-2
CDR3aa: CATSGLSGYTF
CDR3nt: TGTGCCACCAGCGGGTTAAGTGGCTACACCTTC

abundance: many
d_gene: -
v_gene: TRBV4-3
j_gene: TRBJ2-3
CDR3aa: CASSQDSTLVGTQYF
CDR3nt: TGCGCCAGCAGCCAAGATTCGACCCTAGTGGGGACGCAGTATTTT

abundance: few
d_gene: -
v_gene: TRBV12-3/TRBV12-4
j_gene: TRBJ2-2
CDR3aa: CASSYPGQNTGELFF
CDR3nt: TGTGCCAGCAGTTACCCCGGACAGAACACCGGGGAGCTGTTTTTT

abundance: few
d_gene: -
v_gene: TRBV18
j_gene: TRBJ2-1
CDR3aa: CASSPLDGEQFF
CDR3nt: TGTGCCAGCTCACCATTGGACGGTGAGCAGTTCTTC

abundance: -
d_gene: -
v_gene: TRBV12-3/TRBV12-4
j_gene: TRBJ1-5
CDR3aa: CASSLGVRGKPQHF
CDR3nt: TGTGCCAGCAGTTTGGGGGTGCGCGGGAAGCCCCAGCATTTT

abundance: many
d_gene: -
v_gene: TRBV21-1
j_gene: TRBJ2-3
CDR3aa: CASSKPSTDTQYF
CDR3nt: TGTGCCAGCAGCAAGCCTTCCACAGATACGCAGTATTTT

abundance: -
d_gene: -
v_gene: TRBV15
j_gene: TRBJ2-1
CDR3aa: CATSRYFREQFF
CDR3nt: TGTGCCACCAGCAGATATTTTCGTGAGCAGTTCTTC

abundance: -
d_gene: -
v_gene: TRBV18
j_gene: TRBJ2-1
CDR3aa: CASSPGVQSSYNEQFF
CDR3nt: TGTGCCAGCTCACCGGGAGTGCAGAGCTCCTACAATGAGCAGTTCTTC

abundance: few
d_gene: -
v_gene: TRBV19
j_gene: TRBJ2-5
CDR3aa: CASNLGQFKETQYF
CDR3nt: TGTGCCAGTAATCTTGGACAGTTTAAAGAGACCCAGTACTTC

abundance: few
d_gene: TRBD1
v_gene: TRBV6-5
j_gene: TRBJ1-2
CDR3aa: CASSFGTGEGYTF
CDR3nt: TGTGCCAGCAGTTTCGGGACAGGGGAAGGCTACACCTTC

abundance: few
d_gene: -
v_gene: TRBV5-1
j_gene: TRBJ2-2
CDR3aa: CASSSHLNPNTGELFF
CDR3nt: TGCGCCAGCAGCTCACATTTAAACCCCAACACCGGGGAGCTGTTTTTT

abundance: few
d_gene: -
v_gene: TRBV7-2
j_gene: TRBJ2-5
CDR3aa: CASSLSLAMGETQYF
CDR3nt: TGTGCCAGCAGCCTCAGTCTAGCGATGGGGGAGACCCAGTACTTC

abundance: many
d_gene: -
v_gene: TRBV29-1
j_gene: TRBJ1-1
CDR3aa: CSVEEWTSNTEAFF
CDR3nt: TGCAGCGTTGAAGAGTGGACTAGTAACACTGAAGCTTTCTTT

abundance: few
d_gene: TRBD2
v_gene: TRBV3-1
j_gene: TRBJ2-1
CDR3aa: CASSQVPGGRSYNEQFF
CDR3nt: TGTGCCAGCAGCCAAGTCCCGGGCGGGAGGTCCTACAATGAGCAGTTCTTC

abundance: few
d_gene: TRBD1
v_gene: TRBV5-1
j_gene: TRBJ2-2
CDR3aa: CASSPTGGTNTGELFF
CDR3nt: TGCGCCAGCAGCCCGACAGGGGGTACGAACACCGGGGAGCTGTTTTTT

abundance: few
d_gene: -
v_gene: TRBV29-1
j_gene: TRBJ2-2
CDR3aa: CSVVDSLSGELFF
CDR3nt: TGCAGCGTTGTAGACAGTTTATCCGGGGAGCTGTTTTTT

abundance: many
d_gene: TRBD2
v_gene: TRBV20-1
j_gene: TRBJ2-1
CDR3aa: CSVPGLAGGGGEQFF
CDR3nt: TGCAGTGTCCCGGGACTAGCGGGAGGGGGGGGTGAGCAGTTCTTC

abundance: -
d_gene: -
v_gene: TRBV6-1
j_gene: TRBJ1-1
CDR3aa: CATQWGLNTEAFF
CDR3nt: TGTGCCACCCAGTGGGGCTTGAACACTGAAGCTTTCTTT

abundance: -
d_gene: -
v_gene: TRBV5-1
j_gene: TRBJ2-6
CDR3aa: CASREIGRVSGANVLTF
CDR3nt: TGCGCCAGCAGAGAAATCGGCAGGGTGTCTGGGGCCAACGTCCTGACTTTC

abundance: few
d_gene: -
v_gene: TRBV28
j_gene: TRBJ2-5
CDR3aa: CASSWVSSQETQYF
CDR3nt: TGTGCCAGCAGTTGGGTGAGCAGCCAAGAGACCCAGTACTTC

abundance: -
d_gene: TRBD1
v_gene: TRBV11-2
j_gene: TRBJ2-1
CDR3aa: CASSLEGRGPGEQFF
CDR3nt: TGTGCCAGCAGCTTAGAGGGCAGGGGGCCGGGTGAGCAGTTCTTC

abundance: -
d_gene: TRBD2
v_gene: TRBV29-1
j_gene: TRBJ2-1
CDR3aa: CSGGLASNEQFF
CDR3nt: TGCAGCGGGGGACTAGCATCCAATGAGCAGTTCTTC

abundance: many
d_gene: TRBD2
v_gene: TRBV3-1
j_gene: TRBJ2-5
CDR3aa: CASSQETSGTGQETQYF
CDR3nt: TGTGCCAGCAGCCAAGAGACTAGCGGGACTGGGCAAGAGACCCAGTACTTC

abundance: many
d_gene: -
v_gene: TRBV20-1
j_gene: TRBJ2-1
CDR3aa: CSARDRRGGGVEQFF
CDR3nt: TGCAGTGCTAGAGATCGGCGGGGAGGGGGAGTTGAGCAGTTCTTC

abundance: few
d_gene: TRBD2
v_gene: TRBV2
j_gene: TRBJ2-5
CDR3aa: CASSEVVGGGGREETQYF
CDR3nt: TGTGCCAGCAGTGAAGTTGTTGGCGGCGGGGGGCGCGAGGAGACCCAGTACTTC

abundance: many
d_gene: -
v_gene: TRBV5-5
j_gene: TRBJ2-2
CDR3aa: CASVGLFRGTGELFF
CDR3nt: TGTGCCAGCGTGGGCCTTTTTCGCGGCACCGGGGAGCTGTTTTTT

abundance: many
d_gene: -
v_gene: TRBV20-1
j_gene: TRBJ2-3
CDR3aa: CSARRGTDTQYF
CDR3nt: TGCAGTGCTAGGAGGGGCACAGATACGCAGTATTTT

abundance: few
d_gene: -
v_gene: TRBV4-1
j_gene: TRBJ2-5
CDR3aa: CASSQTVMETQYF
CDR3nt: TGCGCCAGCAGCCAGACAGTGATGGAGACCCAGTACTTC

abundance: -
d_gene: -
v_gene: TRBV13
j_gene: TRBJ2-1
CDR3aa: CASSRRGNEQFF
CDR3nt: TGTGCCAGCAGCCGCCGGGGCAATGAGCAGTTCTTC

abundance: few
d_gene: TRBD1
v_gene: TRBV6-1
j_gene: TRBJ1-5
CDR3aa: CASRPGTGRNQPQHF
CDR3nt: TGTGCCAGCAGGCCCGGGACAGGGCGGAATCAGCCCCAGCATTTT

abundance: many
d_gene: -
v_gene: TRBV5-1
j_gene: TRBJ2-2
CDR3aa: CASSFNTLNTGELFF
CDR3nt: TGCGCCAGCAGCTTCAACACATTGAACACCGGGGAGCTGTTTTTT

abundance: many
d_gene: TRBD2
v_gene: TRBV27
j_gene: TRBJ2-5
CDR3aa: CASSFGAGGWETQYF
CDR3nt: TGTGCCAGCAGTTTCGGCGCGGGAGGTTGGGAGACCCAGTACTTC

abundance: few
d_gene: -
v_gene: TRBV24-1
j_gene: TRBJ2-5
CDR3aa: CATSKGETQYF
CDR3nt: TGTGCCACCAGCAAAGGAGAGACCCAGTACTTC

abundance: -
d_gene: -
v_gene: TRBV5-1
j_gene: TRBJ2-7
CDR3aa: CASSPGTQTSEQYF
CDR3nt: TGCGCCAGCAGCCCCGGGACCCAGACCTCCGAGCAGTACTTC

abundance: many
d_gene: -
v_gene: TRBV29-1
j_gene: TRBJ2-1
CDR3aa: CSVEDYNEQFF
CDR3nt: TGCAGCGTTGAAGACTACAATGAGCAGTTCTTC

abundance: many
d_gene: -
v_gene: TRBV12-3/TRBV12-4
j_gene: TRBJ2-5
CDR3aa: CASRGTGTAYF
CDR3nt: TGTGCCAGCAGGGGAACCGGGACTGCGTACTTC

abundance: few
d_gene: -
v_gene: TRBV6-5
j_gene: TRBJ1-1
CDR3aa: CASSYDEKPNTEAFF
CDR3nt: TGTGCCAGCAGTTACGATGAAAAACCGAACACTGAAGCTTTCTTT

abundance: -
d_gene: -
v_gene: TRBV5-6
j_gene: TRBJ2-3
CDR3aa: CASSGRLDPSPDTQYF
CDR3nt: TGTGCCAGCAGCGGGAGACTCGACCCGTCCCCAGATACGCAGTATTTT

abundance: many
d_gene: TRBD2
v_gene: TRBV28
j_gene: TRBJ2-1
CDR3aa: CASSPRIRTSGNSEQFF
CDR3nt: TGTGCCAGCAGTCCCCGGATCAGGACTAGCGGGAACAGCGAGCAGTTCTTC

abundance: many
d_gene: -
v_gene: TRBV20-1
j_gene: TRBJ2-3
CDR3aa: CSAREEITQYF
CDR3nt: TGCAGTGCTAGAGAAGAGATAACGCAGTATTTT

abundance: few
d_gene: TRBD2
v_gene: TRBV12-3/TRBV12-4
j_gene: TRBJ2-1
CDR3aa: CASRAGLAGYNEQFF
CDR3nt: TGTGCCAGCAGGGCGGGACTAGCGGGATACAATGAGCAGTTCTTC